Following are 3 T cell receptor beta chains from one sample sequenced in a study of T cell repertoires in cytomegalovirus infection. TCRdb re-called the reads with MiXCR, one entry per CDR3 protein. Among 450,000 to 550,000 distinct CDR3 sequences listed, approximately 15% were seen once. Sequencing input: CD8+ T cells from PBMCs. The source is a human donor in good health (CMV status not recorded). Some clones in this sample may be carry-over from other donors' samples.

This sequence joins TRBV11-2 and TRBJ2-5, with TRBD2 identical over 9 bases. Unmatched junction bases numbered 8, after V lost 0 bases and J lost 6 bases. The CDR3 loop spans 16 amino acids. Germline V lookup: CDR1 SGHAT, CDR2 FQNNGV. The DNA of the CDR3 is TGTGCCAGCAGCTTAGAGGGCGGGGGGGTCCGGAAGACCCAGTACTTC. Translated: CASSLEGGGVRKTQYF.

There are many counts of this clonotype. The V gene is TRBV3-1, the J gene TRBJ2-4; TRBD1 matches at 7 bases. From germline, CDR1 is LGHDT and CDR2 YNNKEL (reference sequence). J lost 0 bases, V lost 3 bases, and 5 bases had no gene match. This CDR3 region has 16 residues. The CDR3 spells CASSHLQGLAKNIQYF. The CDR3 DNA reads TGTGCCAGCAGCCATCTACAGGGGCTAGCCAAAAACATTCAGTACTTC.

The chain couples TRBV5-8 to TRBJ2-7, with D hard to call. The CDR3 has 14 amino acids. Germline V gene lookup returns CDR1 SGHTS and CDR2 YDEGEE. V lost 6 bases and J lost 1, with 14 bases in between. The CDR3 region has the DNA TGTGCCAGCACCTTTTACCAGGAGTCCTACGAGCAGTACTTC. This gives the protein CASTFYQESYEQYF. Full variable domain (missing parts from reference TRBV5-8 and TRBJ2-7): EAGVTQSPTHLIKTRGQQATLRCSPISGHTSVYWYQQALGLGLQFLLWYDEGEERNRGNFPPRFSGRQFPNYSSELNVNALELEDSALYLCASTFYQESYEQYFGPGTRLTVT.